This T cell receptor (beta chain) is drawn from a study of blood T cell repertoires in COVID-19. The assay was immunoSEQ multiplex PCR, and TCRdb's table has in-frame clones only and misses some. Found here are about 99,000 clones, approximately 85% of them singletons; the top ten hold 4% to 5.5%. V dropped 4 bases and J dropped 3; count of bases not matched to a gene: 5. Per the germline V gene, CDR1 is SGHTS and CDR2 is YDEGEE. CDR3 length: 15 amino acids. The chain links TRBV5-8 to TRBJ2-2; 8 bases fit TRBD1. This clonotype originated in a man aged 60 to 75 with acute or convalescent COVID-19. The specimen was peripheral blood. CDR3 residues: CASSMDRAYTGELFF. The CDR3 DNA follows: TGTGCCAGCAGCATGGACAGGGCCTACACCGGGGAGCTGTTTTTT. Variable domain in full (rest from reference TRBV5-8 and TRBJ2-2): EAGVTQSPTHLIKTRGQQATLRCSPISGHTSVYWYQQALGLGLQFLLWYDEGEERNRGNFPPRFSGRQFPNYSSELNVNALELEDSALYLCASSMDRAYTGELFFGEGSRLTVL.